The 21 T cell receptor beta chains in this list originate from one sample, sequenced in a study of blood T cells in healthy people across ages. A second PCR, run for about 6 to 11 cycles, used a sample-barcoded 5' primer plus a J-beta primer mix. TCRdb fed the 5' RACE reads into MiXCR, producing one record per CDR3 protein. The sample has approximately 780,000 distinct CDR3 sequences, roughly 25% seen once; the top ten hold about 3%. This sample was also put to use in a study of T cells of mothers and their children.

Input material: blood. The source is a boy between 10 and 17 years old in good health.

A few counts support this clonotype. The chain recombines TRBV28 with TRBJ1-2, with TRBD1 matching 9 bases. The CDR3 contains 13 residues. Germline V gene data show CDR1 as MDHEN and CDR2 as SYDVKM. The J segment lost 8 bases and the V segment lost 5 bases, leaving 6 bases of the junction unmatched. CDR3: CASSGTGGEGYTF. CDR3 nucleotides: TGTGCCAGCAGTGGCACAGGGGGCGAAGGCTACACCTTC.

In its sample, this clonotype was seen many times. CDR3 amino acids: CASSFEGNYGYTF. The CDR3 bases are TGTGCCAGCAGTTTCGAAGGAAACTATGGCTACACCTTC. The V gene is TRBV12-3 or TRBV12-4, the J gene TRBJ1-2; unclear D gene. This CDR3 region has 13 residues. V dropped 3 bases and J dropped 2 bases, with 7 bases sitting between them.

CDR3: CSARDRIATNEKLFF. In DNA form, the CDR3 reads TGCAGTGCTAGAGATAGGATCGCAACTAATGAAAAACTGTTTTTT. The V and J genes are TRBV20-1 and TRBJ1-4, with D unresolved. Trimming removed 0 bases from V and 0 bases from J, with 8 bases in between. CDR3 length: 15 residues. The germline gives CDR1 DFQATT, CDR2 SNEGSKA (reference sequence).

This chain links TRBV11-2 with TRBJ2-6, with 7 bases aligning to TRBD1. CDR1 and CDR2 from the germline V gene are SGHAT and FQNNGV. The CDR3 contains 17 residues. V gave up 4 bases and J gave up 2 bases; unmatched junction bases: 8. The CDR3 loop is CASSYYRGEAGANVLTF. CDR3 DNA: TGTGCCAGCAGCTATTACAGGGGTGAGGCTGGGGCCAACGTCCTGACTTTC.

This chain links TRBV6-6 with TRBJ1-5, with no clear D. Germline lookup yields CDR1 MNHNY and CDR2 SVGAGI (reference sequence). Trimming left V 0 bases short and J 7 bases short, with 13 bases between. This CDR3 has 15 amino acids. CDR3 loop: CASSYSSIGYQPQHF. The CDR3 DNA reads TGTGCCAGCAGTTACTCGAGCATCGGGTACCAGCCCCAGCATTTT.

The rearrangement links TRBV9 to TRBJ2-7; TRBD1 matches at 8 bases. The CDR3 spans 13 residues. CDR1 SGDLS and CDR2 YYNGEE come from the germline V gene. V shed 3 bases, J shed 5 bases, and the junction held 4 bases outside the gene matches. The CDR3 DNA is TGTGCCAGCAGCGCGGACAGGGCCGACGAGCAGTACTTC. It specifies CASSADRADEQYF. Variable domain in full (rest from reference TRBV9 and TRBJ2-7): DSGVTQTPKHLITATGQRVTLRCSPRSGDLSVYWYQQSLDQGLQFLIQYYNGEERAKGNILERFSAQQFPDLHSELNLSSLELGDSALYFCASSADRADEQYFGPGTRLTVT.

The table lists this clonotype with a few counts. The chain couples TRBV6-2 or TRBV6-3 to TRBJ2-5; the D gene is possibly TRBD2 (5 bases). V lost 2 bases to trimming and J lost 5 bases, with 12 bases between them. This CDR3 is built from 14 residues. Germline V gene sequence: CDR1 MNHEY, CDR2 SVGEGT. The DNA for the CDR3 is TGTGCCAGCAGTTACGGTTCTAGCTGGGAGACCCAGTACTTC. Amino acids: CASSYGSSWETQYF.

In the case of this clonotype: An end of the junction differs from the germline gene, which may be a read error. The rearrangement joins TRBV19 to TRBJ2-1; D is perhaps TRBD1 (6 bases). Germline V gives CDR1 LNHDA, CDR2 SQIVND (reference sequence). CDR3 size: 16 residues. The chain's CDR3 is CTSSSLSQGNYNEQFF. The CDR3 DNA sequence: TGTACCAGTAGTTCTCTATCGCAGGGGAATTACAATGAGCAGTTCTTC.

The chain combines TRBV5-1 with TRBJ2-3, with TRBD1 matching over 9 bases. The V segment lost 4 bases and the J segment 2 bases; nucleotides outside the gene matches: 11. Germline values: CDR1 SGHRS, CDR2 YFSETQ. The CDR3 is 17 amino acids. CDR3 residues: CASSAGSGTGTTDTQYF. CDR3 DNA sequence: TGCGCCAGCAGCGCGGGATCCGGGACAGGGACCACAGATACGCAGTATTTT.

This rearrangement joins TRBV29-1 to TRBJ2-1, with no clear D. CDR1 SQVTM and CDR2 ANQGSEA come from the germline V gene. The V end was cut by 7 bases, the J end by 0 bases, with 16 bases between. The CDR3 has 15 amino acids. In DNA, the CDR3 is TGCAGCGGGATGGGGTGGGGAATCTCCTACAATGAGCAGTTCTTC. Its protein product is CSGMGWGISYNEQFF.

This clonotype was recorded a few times. CDR3 loop: CASSFSGDLPHSYNEQFF. CDR3 DNA sequence: TGTGCCAGCAGCTTTAGCGGGGACCTTCCCCATTCCTACAATGAGCAGTTCTTC. V usage is TRBV21-1 and J usage is TRBJ2-1; TRBD2 is taken as the D call from the table, unchecked against the DNA. TRBV21-1 is marked as a pseudogene. CDR3 length: 18 residues.

This clonotype turned up a few times. V gene TRBV29-1 combines with J gene TRBJ2-1; D gene ambiguous. Germline assignment: CDR1 SQVTM and CDR2 ANQGSEA. The CDR3 is 14 residues long. Trimming pared 6 bases from V and 7 bases from J, leaving 19 bases between. In DNA form, the CDR3 reads TGCAGCGTCCCCCGCTGGGGTTTAGGGAATGAGCAGTTCTTC. Protein sequence: CSVPRWGLGNEQFF.

The table lists this clonotype with a few counts. The chain combines TRBV5-1 with TRBJ1-1; 10 bases agree with TRBD1. Per germline, CDR1 SGHRS and CDR2 YFSETQ. The CDR3 covers 17 residues. V lost 4 bases, J lost 1 base, and 10 bases stayed unmatched. The CDR3, as DNA: TGCGCCAGCAGCACGCGCCGGGACAGGGGCCCGAACACTGAAGCTTTCTTT. Encoded protein: CASSTRRDRGPNTEAFF. Filled out from reference TRBV5-1 and TRBJ1-1, the complete variable domain reads KAGVTQTPRYLIKTRGQQVTLSCSPISGHRSVSWYQQTPGQGLQFLFEYFSETQRNKGNFPGRFSGRQFSNSRSEMNVSTLELGDSALYLCASSTRRDRGPNTEAFFGQGTRLTVV.

In this sample, this clonotype turned up a few times. The rearrangement joins TRBV28 to TRBJ2-5; D is undetermined. Looked up from germline, CDR1 is MDHEN and CDR2 is SYDVKM. The germline V and J ends were trimmed by 8 bases and 7 bases, with 17 bases remaining between them. The CDR3 totals 13 residues. CDR3 DNA sequence: TGTGCCAGCGTTTCCCCGGGTGTCGGGACCCAGTACTTC. Translating it yields CASVSPGVGTQYF.

With regard to this clonotype: At one boundary the junction diverges from the germline segment, which might be a read error. The chain employs TRBV12-3 or TRBV12-4 and TRBJ2-5, with TRBD2 as a possible D gene (5 bases). The CDR3 is 13 amino acids. The CDR3 sequence: CASTLRAAETLYF. Written as DNA, the CDR3 is TGTGCCAGCACTTTGCGGGCGGCGGAGACCCTGTACTTC.

The V and J genes are TRBV29-1 and TRBJ2-7, with 12 bases that match TRBD2. The germline gives CDR1 SQVTM, CDR2 ANQGSEA. V trimming: 7 bases; J trimming: 8 bases; junction bases outside the gene matches: 12. There are 14 residues in the CDR3. CDR3 DNA: TGCAGCGCCTCCGGGGCTAGCGGGGGGGCGAAGCAGTACTTC. This encodes CSASGASGGAKQYF.

This clonotype showed up just a few times. The chain couples TRBV11-2 to TRBJ1-2; 7 bases fit TRBD1. CDR3 length: 13 amino acids. From germline, CDR1 is SGHAT and CDR2 FQNNGV. V shed 2 bases and J 7 bases; nucleotides not matched to a gene: 4. The CDR3 loop is CASSLLRQGGYTF. The CDR3 DNA reads TGTGCCAGCAGCTTACTTCGACAGGGTGGCTACACCTTC.

The chain carries TRBV20-1 and TRBJ2-4; D call uncertain. Trimming removed 0 bases at V and 0 bases at J, with 12 bases between. The CDR3 has 16 amino acids. The germline V gene encodes CDR1 DFQATT and CDR2 SNEGSKA (reference sequence). The CDR3 DNA is TGCAGTGCTAGAGATAAGGCCAGACTAGCCAAAAACATTCAGTACTTC. Protein: CSARDKARLAKNIQYF.

The chain links TRBV20-1 to TRBJ2-1, with 8 bases aligning to TRBD2. The CDR3 length is 14 residues. Germline V gives CDR1 DFQATT, CDR2 SNEGSKA (reference sequence). V shed 2 bases and J 11 bases; nucleotides not matched to a gene: 11. CDR3 loop: CSARLASGRGKQFF. CDR3 nucleotides: TGCAGTGCTAGATTGGCTAGCGGGCGAGGCAAGCAGTTCTTC.

This clonotype showed up just a few times. The chain recombines TRBV20-1 with TRBJ2-4; the match to TRBD1 covers 10 bases. Germline CDR1 DFQATT, CDR2 SNEGSKA (reference sequence). The CDR3 runs 21 residues. The J segment lost 0 bases and the V segment lost 0 bases, leaving 17 bases of the junction unmatched. The CDR3 coding sequence is TGCAGTGCTAGAGATCTCCTCCGACAGGGGGCGCCGGGGGTAGCCAAAAACATTCAGTACTTC. It yields the protein CSARDLLRQGAPGVAKNIQYF.

This clonotype was detected a few times. The rearrangement uses TRBV12-3 or TRBV12-4 and TRBJ2-2, with TRBD1 matching 10 bases. With 2 bases clipped from V and 6 bases from J, the junction kept 9 bases outside the gene matches. The CDR3 covers 17 residues. The CDR3 sequence is CASSLMAGTGVPGELFF. In DNA form, the CDR3 reads TGTGCCAGCAGTTTAATGGCCGGGACAGGGGTGCCCGGGGAGCTGTTTTTT.